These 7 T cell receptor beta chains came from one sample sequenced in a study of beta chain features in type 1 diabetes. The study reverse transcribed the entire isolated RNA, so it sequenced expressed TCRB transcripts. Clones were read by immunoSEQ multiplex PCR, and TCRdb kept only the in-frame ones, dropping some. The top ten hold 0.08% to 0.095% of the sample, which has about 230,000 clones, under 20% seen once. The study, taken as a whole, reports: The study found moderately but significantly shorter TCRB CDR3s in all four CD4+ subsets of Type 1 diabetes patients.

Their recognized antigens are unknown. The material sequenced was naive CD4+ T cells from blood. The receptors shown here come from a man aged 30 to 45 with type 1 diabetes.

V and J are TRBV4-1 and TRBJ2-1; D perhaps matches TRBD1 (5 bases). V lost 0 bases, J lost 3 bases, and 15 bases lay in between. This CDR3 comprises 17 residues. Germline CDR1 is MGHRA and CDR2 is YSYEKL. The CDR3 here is CASSQDQRQGNYNEQFF. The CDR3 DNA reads TGCGCCAGCAGCCAAGATCAAAGGCAGGGTAACTACAATGAGCAGTTCTTC.

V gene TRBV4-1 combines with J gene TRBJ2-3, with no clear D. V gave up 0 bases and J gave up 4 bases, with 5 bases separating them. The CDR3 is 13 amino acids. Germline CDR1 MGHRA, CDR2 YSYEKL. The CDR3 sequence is CASSQENSDTQYF. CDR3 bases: TGCGCCAGCAGCCAAGAGAACTCAGATACGCAGTATTTT.

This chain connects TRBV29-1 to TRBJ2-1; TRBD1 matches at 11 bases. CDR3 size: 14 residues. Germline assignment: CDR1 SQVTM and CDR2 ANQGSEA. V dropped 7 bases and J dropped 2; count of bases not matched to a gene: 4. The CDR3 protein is CSAGGQGAYNEQFF. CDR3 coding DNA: TGCAGCGCAGGGGGACAGGGGGCCTACAATGAGCAGTTCTTC.

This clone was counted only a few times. The CDR3 protein is CASSTGTGTYEQYF. For the CDR3, the DNA is TGTGCCAGCAGCACCGGGACTGGTACCTACGAGCAGTACTTC. The chain joins TRBV9 to TRBJ2-7, with D perhaps matching TRBD2 (6 bases). The V end was cut by 4 bases, the J end by 2 bases, with 13 bases between. The germline V gene encodes CDR1 SGDLS and CDR2 YYNGEE. This CDR3 contains 14 residues.

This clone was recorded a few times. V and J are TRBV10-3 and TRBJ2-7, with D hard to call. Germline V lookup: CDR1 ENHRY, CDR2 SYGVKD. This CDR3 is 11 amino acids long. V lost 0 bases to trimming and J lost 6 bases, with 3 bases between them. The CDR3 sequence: CAISESGEQYF. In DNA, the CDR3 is TGTGCCATCAGTGAGTCAGGCGAGCAGTACTTC.

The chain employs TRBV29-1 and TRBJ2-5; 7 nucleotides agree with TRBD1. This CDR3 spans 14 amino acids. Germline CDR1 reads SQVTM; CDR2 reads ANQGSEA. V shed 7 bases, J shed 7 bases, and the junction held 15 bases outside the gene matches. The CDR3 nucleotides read TGCAGCGGTTACGCGCGTGGGACAGAGAGGACCCAGTACTTC. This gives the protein CSGYARGTERTQYF. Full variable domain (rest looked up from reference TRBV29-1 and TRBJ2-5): SAVISQKPSRDICQRGTSLTIQCQVDSQVTMMFWYRQQPGQSLTLIATANQGSEATYESGFVIDKFPISRPNLTFSTLTVSNMSPEDSSIYLCSGYARGTERTQYFGPGTRLLVL.

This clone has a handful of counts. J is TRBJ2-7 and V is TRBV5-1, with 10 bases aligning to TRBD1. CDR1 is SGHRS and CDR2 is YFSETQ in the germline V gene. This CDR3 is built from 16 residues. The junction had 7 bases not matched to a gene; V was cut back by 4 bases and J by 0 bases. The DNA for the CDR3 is TGCGCCAGCAGCCTTATCCGGGACAGGGGCTCCTACGAGCAGTACTTC. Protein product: CASSLIRDRGSYEQYF.